These 14 T cell receptor beta chains were sequenced from one sample in a study of graft-versus-host responses after intestinal transplantation. Method: immunoSEQ multiplex PCR; TCRdb's copy keeps in-frame clones and lacks some. The sample has some 14,000 clones; roughly two fifths are singletons. CFSE-labeled responder cells (around 200,000) were plated with around 200,000 irradiated, violet-dye-labeled stimulator cells. The source material was alloreactive CD8+ T cells from a mixed lymphocyte reaction culture, sampled before intestinal transplant. Subset in this sample: CFSE-low proliferating T cells sorted from roughly six-day pre-transplant mixed lymphocyte reaction (GvH or HvG direction). The source of these receptors is a human patient who received an intestinal transplant.

Only a few counts were recorded for this clone. The chain recombines TRBV4-3 with TRBJ1-2; maybe TRBD1 (5 bases). Germline CDR1 is LGHNA and CDR2 is YSLEER. The CDR3 runs to 15 residues. The V end lost 0 bases, the J end lost 2 bases, and 10 bases lay between the germline ends. The chain's CDR3 is CASSQDWSGNYGYTF. The CDR3 coding sequence is TGCGCCAGCAGCCAAGATTGGTCAGGGAACTATGGCTACACCTTC.

The rearrangement links TRBV7-9 to TRBJ2-7; 7 bases map to TRBD2. V lost 2 bases to trimming and J lost 1 base; unmatched junction nucleotides: 17. The germline CDR1 and CDR2 sequences are SEHNR and FQNEAQ (reference sequence). The CDR3 contains 19 residues. CDR3 bases: TGTGCCAGCAGCTTAACCGGATGGCGTGCGCCGGGGGGATCCTACGAGCAGTACTTC. Translation gives CASSLTGWRAPGGSYEQYF.

The V and J genes are TRBV6-1 and TRBJ2-1; D gene unclear. Germline CDR1 reads MNHNS; CDR2 reads SASEGT. Trimming pared 5 bases from V and 5 bases from J, leaving 7 bases between. This CDR3 spans 12 amino acids. The CDR3 DNA is TGTGCCAGCAGTTATCCGGACAATGAGCAGTTCTTC. This codes for CASSYPDNEQFF.

The chain has TRBV7-9 and TRBJ1-1; D not certain. The V gene lost 1 base and the J gene lost 4 bases, with 13 bases spanning the gap. CDR3 length: 15 residues. Germline V CDR1 and CDR2: SEHNR, FQNEAQ (reference sequence). The DNA for the CDR3 is TGTGCCAGCAGCTTAGGGGCCCGGCGGGCCACTGAAGCTTTCTTT. Its translation is CASSLGARRATEAFF.

This clone has only a few counts. V is TRBV6-4 and J is TRBJ2-1; weak D call: TRBD1 (5 bases). This CDR3 has 16 residues. V was cut by 3 bases and J by 0 bases, with 12 bases left in between. CDR1 is MRHNA, CDR2 SNTAGT, per germline. In DNA, the CDR3 is TGTGCCAGCAGTGAATGGGGCGGAAGCTCCTACAATGAGCAGTTCTTC. It encodes CASSEWGGSSYNEQFF.

V usage is TRBV6-5 and J usage is TRBJ1-2, with D uncertain. Per germline, CDR1 MNHEY and CDR2 SVGAGI. CDR3 length: 12 amino acids. Between the trimmed V and J ends, which lost 7 bases and 4 bases, there was a span of 10 bases. In nucleotides, the CDR3 is TGTGCCAGCATCGAATTCGGCTATGGCTACACCTTC. Protein: CASIEFGYGYTF.

This chain connects TRBV13 to TRBJ2-3, with 7 bases matching TRBD1. Germline values: CDR1 PRHDT, CDR2 FYEKMQ (reference sequence). This CDR3 has 14 residues. The V gene end was trimmed by 5 bases and the J gene end by 2 bases; junction bases not matched to a gene: 4. CDR3 DNA: TGTGCCAGCAGCAGCGACAGGGTCACAGATACGCAGTATTTT. Encoded protein: CASSSDRVTDTQYF.

This clone was seen more than once but under ten times. CDR3 sequence: CASSRRGSGNYGYTF. The CDR3 bases are TGTGCCAGCAGTCGCAGGGGGTCTGGGAACTATGGCTACACCTTC. The J gene is TRBJ1-2, the V gene TRBV6-5, with 7 bases matching TRBD1. CDR1 MNHEY and CDR2 SVGAGI come from the germline V gene. This CDR3 is 15 amino acids long. V lost 5 bases and J lost 2; bases outside the gene matches: 8.

This clone was picked up a small number of times. The chain links TRBV6-5 to TRBJ2-3; a weak D match, TRBD1 (5 bases). Germline V gene sequence: CDR1 MNHEY, CDR2 SVGAGI. The V end lost 1 base, the J end lost 7 bases, and 9 bases lay between the germline ends. This CDR3 spans 13 amino acids. The CDR3 bases are TGTGCCAGCAGTTACTTCCAGGGAAATACGCAGTATTTT. It translates to CASSYFQGNTQYF.

This clone came up a few times. The chain is built from TRBV6-1 and TRBJ2-7, with D maybe TRBD1 (5 bases). The CDR3 runs 13 residues. Germline V gene lookup returns CDR1 MNHNS and CDR2 SASEGT. Trimming took off 4 bases at V and 2 bases at J, with 9 bases between the two ends. CDR3 nucleotides: TGTGCCAGCAGTGCTCGCAGGGCCTACGAGCAGTACTTC. Translating it yields CASSARRAYEQYF.

In this sample, this clone turned up a few times. The CDR3 nucleotides are TGTGCCAGCAGCTTCCGAGCGGGAGGGGGATATGAGCAGTTCTTC. This encodes CASSFRAGGGYEQFF. The chain has TRBV7-8 and TRBJ2-1; 10 nucleotides agree with TRBD2. This CDR3 contains 15 residues. V trimming: 3 bases; J trimming: 8 bases; junction bases outside the gene matches: 7. Germline-derived CDR1 and CDR2 are SGHVS and FQNEAQ.

The table lists this clone with a few counts. This chain uses TRBV19 with TRBJ2-7; 7 bases map to TRBD1. Germline-derived CDR1 and CDR2 are LNHDA and SQIVND (reference sequence). The CDR3 spans 13 residues. Trimming removed 10 bases from V and 3 bases from J; junction bases left unmatched: 9. In DNA, the CDR3 is TGTGCCACCGCGACAGGGCTTAACTACGAGCAGTACTTC. Encoded protein: CATATGLNYEQYF.

This clone is classed as medium-sized. The sample has other DNA sequences that encode this CDR3 too. The chain joins TRBV9 to TRBJ2-7; 10 positions match TRBD2. The CDR3 loop spans 15 amino acids. V dropped 0 bases and J dropped 0; count of bases not matched to a gene: 0. The germline V gene encodes CDR1 SGDLS and CDR2 YYNGEE. The CDR3 DNA sequence: TGTGCCAGCAGCGTAGGGACTAGCGGCTCCTACGAGCAGTACTTC. This translates into CASSVGTSGSYEQYF.

J is TRBJ2-1 and V is TRBV19, with a weak D call TRBD1 (7 bases). CDR1 is LNHDA and CDR2 is SQIVND in the germline V gene (reference sequence). Trimming stripped 3 bases from V and 8 bases from J, with 14 bases between. This CDR3 has 14 residues. CDR3 loop: CASSIRGREDEQFF. The CDR3 DNA follows: TGTGCCAGTAGTATTAGGGGGCGGGAAGATGAGCAGTTCTTC.